These 24 T cell receptor beta chains originate from one sample sequenced in a study of blood T cells in healthy people across ages. A second PCR, run for about 6 to 11 cycles, used a sample-barcoded 5' primer plus a J-beta primer mix. TCRdb fed the 5' RACE reads into MiXCR, producing one record per CDR3 protein. The sample records 800,000 or so distinct CDR3 sequences, roughly 46% being singletons. The sequenced sample was blood. The receptors were gathered from an older man in good health.

A few counts support this clonotype. This rearrangement joins TRBV6-2 or TRBV6-3 to TRBJ2-5; TRBD2 is a possible D gene (6 bases). CDR1 and CDR2 from the germline V gene are MNHEY and SVGEGT. V was trimmed by 5 bases and J by 5 bases, leaving 9 bases between them. This CDR3 has 12 residues. CDR3 nucleotides: TGTGCCAGCAGTGCACTAGCCGAGACCCAGTACTTC. Residues: CASSALAETQYF.

This clonotype appeared many times. The V call is TRBV14, the J call TRBJ2-3, with D unresolved. CDR3 length equals 13 residues. Germline CDR1 and CDR2: SGHDN and FVKESK. Trimming cost V 3 bases and J 6 bases, with 10 bases left between them. In DNA form, the CDR3 reads TGTGCCAGCAGCCACCGGAACGGTGATACGCAGTATTTT. It encodes CASSHRNGDTQYF.

The chain is built from TRBV28 and TRBJ2-5, with TRBD2 identical over 10 bases. The last part of the DNA fits TRBJ2-7 better; the J call may be wrong. The CDR3 spans 15 residues. The V gene's germline CDR1 is MDHEN and CDR2 SYDVKM. The CDR3 region has the DNA TGTGCCAGCAGCCCCGGGACTAGCGTAACCTACGAGCAGTACTTC. Its translation is CASSPGTSVTYEQYF.

The chain has TRBV20-1 and TRBJ1-1; D may be TRBD1 (6 bases). The germline gives CDR1 DFQATT, CDR2 SNEGSKA (reference sequence). Between the trimmed V and J ends, which lost 6 bases and 1 base, there was a span of 15 bases. This CDR3 is built from 14 residues. The CDR3 DNA follows: TGCAGTGCGACAGCCTCAGGGGAGAACACTGAAGCTTTCTTT. Protein sequence: CSATASGENTEAFF.

The chain combines TRBV4-2 with TRBJ2-1; 14 nucleotides agree with TRBD2. The CDR3 runs 19 residues. The germline CDR1 and CDR2 sequences are LGHNA and YNFKEQ. V dropped 0 bases and J dropped 7; count of bases not matched to a gene: 11. The CDR3 DNA sequence: TGTGCCAGCAGCCAAGATACCCTGACTAGCGGGAGGGTTAAGAATGAGCAGTTCTTC. Protein product: CASSQDTLTSGRVKNEQFF.

This clonotype was detected once. The V and J genes are TRBV18 and TRBJ2-1; TRBD1 might be the D (6 bases). Looked up from germline, CDR1 is KGHSH and CDR2 is LQKENI. Between the trimmed V and J ends, which lost 5 bases and 10 bases, there was a span of 18 bases. This CDR3 comprises 14 residues. CDR3 protein: CASSARDTSYEQFF. In DNA, the CDR3 is TGTGCCAGCTCAGCCAGGGACACCTCCTACGAGCAGTTCTTC.

The chain has TRBV12-3 or TRBV12-4 and TRBJ2-2; the D is unclear. The CDR3 totals 15 residues. Trimming removed 4 bases at V and 1 base at J, with 10 bases between. The CDR3 sequence is CASSSAYGNTGELFF. The CDR3, as DNA: TGTGCCAGCAGTTCGGCGTACGGGAACACCGGGGAGCTGTTTTTT.

The sample holds a few counts of this clonotype. V is TRBV7-2 and J is TRBJ2-7; 11 positions agree with TRBD2. Germline values: CDR1 SGHTA, CDR2 FQGNSA. This CDR3 is 16 amino acids long. The trim removed 4 bases at V and 7 bases at J, leaving 12 bases unmatched. CDR3: CASSSPSGRTSGEQYF. DNA of the CDR3: TGTGCCAGCAGCTCCCCTAGCGGGAGGACCTCGGGAGAGCAGTACTTC.

The DNA for the CDR3 is TGTGCCAGCAGTGACGCGGGGACTAGCGGTGATGAGCAGTTCTTC. Translating gives CASSDAGTSGDEQFF. The rearrangement uses TRBV6-4 and TRBJ2-1; 11 nucleotides align to TRBD2. V shed 2 bases and J 8 bases; nucleotides not matched to a gene: 5. Germline-derived CDR1 and CDR2 are MRHNA and SNTAGT. This CDR3 contains 15 residues.

The V gene is TRBV10-3, the J gene TRBJ2-7; D is perhaps TRBD2 (6 bases). The CDR3 sequence is 15 residues long. V lost 0 bases to trimming and J lost 0 bases, with 9 bases between them. Germline V gene data show CDR1 as ENHRY and CDR2 as SYGVKD. The CDR3 sequence is CAISESYGSSYEQYF. CDR3 DNA sequence: TGTGCCATCAGTGAGTCGTACGGGAGCTCCTACGAGCAGTACTTC.

The chain carries TRBV30 and TRBJ2-3; TRBD2 matches 10 bases. CDR3 size: 15 residues. With V trimmed by 3 bases and J by 5 bases, 8 bases remained unmatched. The germline V gene has CDR1 GTSNPN and CDR2 SVGIG (reference sequence). The DNA of the CDR3 is TGTGCCTGGAGCTTGCTAGCGGGAGTAAGAGATACGCAGTATTTT. It translates to CAWSLLAGVRDTQYF.

The V gene is TRBV20-1, the J gene TRBJ2-1; the match to TRBD2 covers 14 bases. TRBJ2-7 matches the DNA end more closely, so the J call is doubtful. Germline CDR1 reads DFQATT; CDR2 reads SNEGSKA (reference sequence). The CDR3 length is 17 residues. The CDR3 sequence is CSYDRLAGGYSYNEQYF. As DNA, the CDR3 is TGCAGCTATGACCGACTAGCGGGAGGGTACTCCTACAATGAGCAGTACTTC.

This clonotype was observed at least ten times. The chain uses TRBV27 and TRBJ2-7; D is uncertain. Looked up from germline, CDR1 is MNHEY and CDR2 is SMNVEV (reference sequence). Between the trimmed V and J ends, which lost 6 bases and 4 bases, there was a span of 13 bases. CDR3 length equals 13 residues. This CDR3 reads CASSLAGGYEQYF. The CDR3, as DNA: TGTGCCAGCAGCTTAGCAGGCGGTTACGAGCAGTACTTC.

Of note for this clonotype: With a much larger clone just one base away, this may be a read error. The chain is built from TRBV12-3 or TRBV12-4 and TRBJ1-4, with 7 bases lining up with TRBD1. The CDR3 loop spans 14 amino acids. With 7 bases clipped from V and 8 bases from J, the junction kept 10 bases outside the gene matches. The CDR3 DNA is TGTGCCAGCAACTACAGGGGTCTCCAGGAAAAACTGTTTTTT. It codes for CASNYRGLQEKLFF.

This chain joins TRBV30 and TRBJ2-3, with D unresolved. The germline CDR1 and CDR2 sequences are GTSNPN and SVGIG (reference sequence). The CDR3 covers 13 residues. The V end lost 1 base, the J end lost 5 bases, and 10 bases lay between the germline ends. This CDR3 is CAWSETWGDTQYF. CDR3 nucleotide sequence: TGTGCCTGGAGTGAAACCTGGGGAGATACGCAGTATTTT.

The table lists this clonotype with a few counts. The V and J genes are TRBV5-1 and TRBJ2-1, with 10 bases fitting TRBD2. CDR1 is SGHRS and CDR2 is YFSETQ in the germline V gene. This CDR3 is built from 17 residues. The ends lost 3 bases at V and 7 bases at J; junction bases unmatched: 13. The CDR3 loop is CASSSRLGTSERNEQFF. The CDR3 DNA follows: TGCGCCAGCAGCTCACGACTGGGGACTAGCGAAAGGAATGAGCAGTTCTTC.

The chain combines TRBV7-2 with TRBJ2-3; 8 positions match TRBD1. With V trimmed by 10 bases and J by 2 bases, 8 bases remained unmatched. Germline loops: CDR1 SGHTA, CDR2 FQGNSA. CDR3 size: 14 residues. In DNA form, the CDR3 reads TGTGCCAAGGACCGGGACAGGAACACAGATACGCAGTATTTT. Protein sequence: CAKDRDRNTDTQYF.

On this clonotype: One end of the junction does not line up with germline, which may come from a read error. The chain joins TRBV5-1 to TRBJ1-2; D gene uncertain. Germline CDR1 SGHRS, CDR2 YFSETQ. The CDR3 has 13 residues. Written as DNA, the CDR3 is TGCGCCGGCAGCTTTGACTTAGGAAATGGCTACACCTTC. It codes for CAGSFDLGNGYTF.

This clonotype has more than one count but fewer than ten. This chain connects TRBV6-5 to TRBJ2-3; 10 bases match TRBD2. CDR1 and CDR2 from the germline V gene are MNHEY and SVGAGI. V lost 4 bases and J lost 5; bases outside the gene matches: 6. CDR3 length equals 15 residues. DNA of the CDR3: TGTGCCAGCAGTTCACCCAGCGGGAGGGGAGATACGCAGTATTTT. Encoded protein: CASSSPSGRGDTQYF.

The sample holds a few counts of this clonotype. V is TRBV5-1 and J is TRBJ2-3; 7 bases line up with TRBD2. Germline V gives CDR1 SGHRS, CDR2 YFSETQ. J was trimmed by 4 bases and V by 2 bases; bases with no gene match: 7. This CDR3 has 15 residues. The CDR3 DNA sequence: TGCGCCAGCAGCTTAGGACTAGGAGGCCCAGATACGCAGTATTTT. Protein sequence: CASSLGLGGPDTQYF.

This clonotype was seen only a few times. This chain joins TRBV9 and TRBJ2-5; TRBD1 might be the D (5 bases). Germline V gene lookup returns CDR1 SGDLS and CDR2 YYNGEE. The ends were cut back, 2 bases at V and 5 bases at J, with 25 bases in the middle. The CDR3 is made up of 18 amino acids. The CDR3 bases are TGTGCCAGCAGCGTTCGTTCGGGCCATGGTGGGGCCGGGGAGACCCAGTACTTC. Amino acid sequence: CASSVRSGHGGAGETQYF.

With respect to this clonotype: This clone may be a read error of a much larger clone one base away. The chain links TRBV20-1 to TRBJ2-7, with 15 positions matching TRBD2. Per the germline V gene, CDR1 is DFQATT and CDR2 is SNEGSKA (reference sequence). CDR3 size: 15 residues. The J segment lost 12 bases and the V segment lost 6 bases, leaving 15 bases of the junction unmatched. CDR3 nucleotide sequence: TGCAGTGCCGGGACTAGCGGGAGGCTTCAAGAGACCCGGTACTTC. It yields the protein CSAGTSGRLQETRYF.

This chain connects TRBV7-7 to TRBJ2-2; maybe TRBD2 (6 bases). The germline V gene encodes CDR1 SSHAT and CDR2 FNYEAQ (reference sequence). The CDR3 runs to 15 residues. V lost 1 base, J lost 5 bases, and 11 bases lay in between. CDR3 amino acids: CASSLDAGLTGELFF. The CDR3, as DNA: TGTGCCAGCAGCTTAGACGCGGGATTAACCGGGGAGCTGTTTTTT. The variable domain in full, with the rest retrieved from reference TRBV7-7 and TRBJ2-2, is GAGVSQSPRYKVTKRGQDVTLRCDPISSHATLYWYQQALGQGPEFLTYFNYEAQPDKSGLPSDRFSAERPEGSISTLTIQRTEQRDSAMYRCASSLDAGLTGELFFGEGSRLTVL.

This clonotype has a single count. V usage is TRBV25-1 and J usage is TRBJ2-6, with 8 bases identical to TRBD1. V lost 6 bases to trimming and J lost 1 base; unmatched junction nucleotides: 14. Germline values: CDR1 MGHDK, CDR2 SYGVNS. The CDR3 is 19 amino acids. The CDR3 DNA reads TGTGCCAGCAGCTTAAGTTTCGGACAGGGAGTTTCTGGGGCCAACGTCCTGACTTTC. Translating gives CASSLSFGQGVSGANVLTF.